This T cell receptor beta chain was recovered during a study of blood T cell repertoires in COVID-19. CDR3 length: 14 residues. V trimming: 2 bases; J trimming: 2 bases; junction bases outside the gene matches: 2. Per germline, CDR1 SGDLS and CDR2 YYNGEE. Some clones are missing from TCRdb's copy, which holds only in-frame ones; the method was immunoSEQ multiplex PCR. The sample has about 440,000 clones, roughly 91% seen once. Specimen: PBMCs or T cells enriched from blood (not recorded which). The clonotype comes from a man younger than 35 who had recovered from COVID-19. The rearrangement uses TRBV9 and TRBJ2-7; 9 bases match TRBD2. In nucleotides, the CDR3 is TGTGCCAGCAGCGTTAGCGGGAGTGCCTACGAGCAGTACTTC. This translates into CASSVSGSAYEQYF.